Given below is one T cell receptor (beta chain) in context. This sample was taken from a study of T cell responses to AZD1222 COVID-19 vaccine. Clones were sequenced by immunoSEQ multiplex PCR, and TCRdb holds only the in-frame ones, with some missing. Of 130,000 or so clones in the sample, more than 80% were seen once. Trimming cost V 0 bases and J 11 bases, with 5 bases left between them. CDR1 PRHDT and CDR2 FYEKMQ come from the germline V gene (reference sequence). The CDR3 has 11 residues. The starting material was peripheral blood, obtained on day 0 of AZD1222 vaccination. The receptor was isolated from an adult in good health. The chain uses TRBV13 and TRBJ2-1, with D unclear. The CDR3: CASSLGDKQFF. CDR3 DNA: TGTGCCAGCAGCTTAGGAGATAAGCAGTTCTTC.